A single sample gave rise to the 17 T cell receptor beta chains below, sequenced in a study of human T cells and chemical hapten exposure. Documented time point: patch test 3, about 24 weeks after DPC sensitization. The treatment: therapeutic diphenylcyclopropenone sensitization with weekly scalp DPC. TCRdb ran MiXCR on the RACE reads and lists one entry per CDR3 protein. The data hold 180,000 or so distinct CDR3 sequences, with under 25% observed a single time. Material: whole blood, obtained in connection with sensitization to the hapten diphenylcyclopropenone (DPC). The origin of the receptors is a woman in her thirties or forties with alopecia areata. Some clones in this sample may be carry-over from other donors' samples.

The chain joins TRBV9 to TRBJ2-1; 12 positions match TRBD2. V shed 2 bases and J 5 bases; nucleotides not matched to a gene: 8. CDR1 is SGDLS and CDR2 is YYNGEE in the germline V gene. The CDR3 consists of 17 residues. CDR3: CASSVPSGRARDNEQFF. The CDR3 DNA reads as TGTGCCAGCAGCGTTCCTAGCGGGAGGGCCCGGGACAATGAGCAGTTCTTC.

This clonotype was found a few times. The CDR3 coding sequence is TGCGCCAGCAGCGGGGACAGGGGAGGAGAGACCCAGTACTTC. Its protein is CASSGDRGGETQYF. The chain employs TRBV5-1 and TRBJ2-5; 10 bases are a match to TRBD1. The V gene end was trimmed by 4 bases and the J gene end by 4 bases; junction bases not matched to a gene: 4. The CDR3 has 14 amino acids. Germline CDR1 SGHRS, CDR2 YFSETQ. The variable domain in full, with the rest retrieved from reference TRBV5-1 and TRBJ2-5, is KAGVTQTPRYLIKTRGQQVTLSCSPISGHRSVSWYQQTPGQGLQFLFEYFSETQRNKGNFPGRFSGRQFSNSRSEMNVSTLELGDSALYLCASSGDRGGETQYFGPGTRLLVL.

This clonotype occurred a few times. The rearrangement uses TRBV4-1 and TRBJ1-2, with 7 positions matching TRBD1. Losses at the gene ends were 1 base for V and 4 bases for J; bases not matched to a gene: 6. The CDR3 contains 15 residues. CDR1 and CDR2 from the germline V gene are MGHRA and YSYEKL. CDR3 sequence reads: CASSQGTGEGYGYTF. CDR3 coding DNA: TGCGCCAGCAGCCAAGGAACAGGGGAAGGCTATGGCTACACCTTC.

This clonotype was picked up a small number of times. CDR3 protein: CASSYSSGQGEQYF. The CDR3 DNA reads TGTGCCAGCAGTTACTCTTCAGGGCAGGGCGAGCAGTACTTC. The rearrangement joins TRBV6-5 to TRBJ2-7; D might be TRBD1 (5 bases). This CDR3 is built from 14 residues. V lost 0 bases, J lost 6 bases, and 12 bases lay in between. Germline CDR1 is MNHEY and CDR2 is SVGAGI.

This chain uses TRBV30 with TRBJ2-1; 10 nucleotides align to TRBD2. Germline assignment: CDR1 GTSNPN and CDR2 SVGIG (reference sequence). The CDR3 is 15 amino acids. V lost 2 bases and J lost 8; bases outside the gene matches: 9. The CDR3 nucleotides read TGTGCCTGGAGTAACCCTAGCGGGGGTAAGGATGAGCAGTTCTTC. This encodes CAWSNPSGGKDEQFF.

The chain links TRBV4-2 to TRBJ2-6; D not certain. V dropped 4 bases and J dropped 0 bases, with 22 bases sitting between them. CDR1 is LGHNA, CDR2 YNFKEQ, per germline. The CDR3 has 20 residues. The CDR3 DNA is TGTGCCAGCAGCCTCAACGGACGGAGCAATTTCTACTCTGGGGCCAACGTCCTGACTTTC. Its translation: CASSLNGRSNFYSGANVLTF.

There are many counts of this clonotype. The rearrangement joins TRBV7-6 to TRBJ2-7; no clear D. The V and J ends lost 5 bases and 4 bases respectively, with 12 bases between them. In germline, CDR1 is SGHVS, CDR2 FNYEAQ. The CDR3 length is 13 residues. In nucleotides, the CDR3 is TGTGCCAGCAGCCCCCCCCAAGTTTACGAGCAGTACTTC. Encoded protein: CASSPPQVYEQYF.

A few counts support this clonotype. The chain employs TRBV10-3 and TRBJ1-1; D might be TRBD1 (5 bases). Per germline, CDR1 ENHRY and CDR2 SYGVKD. The CDR3 totals 15 residues. The V gene lost 6 bases and the J gene lost 7 bases, with 21 bases spanning the gap. This chain's CDR3 is CAIRGVPDGRGEAFF. CDR3 sequence (DNA): TGTGCCATCAGAGGGGTACCTGATGGTCGCGGTGAAGCTTTCTTT.

This clonotype was seen a few times. V usage is TRBV27 and J usage is TRBJ1-5; D gene unclear. V lost 7 bases and J lost 6, with 10 bases in between. The CDR3 spans 12 residues. In germline, CDR1 is MNHEY, CDR2 SMNVEV (reference sequence). The CDR3 DNA sequence: TGTGCCAGCACACGCGCGGGTCAGCCCCAGCATTTT. It is translated as CASTRAGQPQHF.

This clonotype was seen more than once but under ten times. The gene calls are TRBV7-9 and TRBJ1-2, with no clear D. Trimming took off 1 base at V and 3 bases at J, with 6 bases between the two ends. The germline V gene encodes CDR1 SEHNR and CDR2 FQNEAQ (reference sequence). This CDR3 has 13 amino acids. Here the CDR3 DNA reads TGTGCCAGCAGCTTAGAATTACACTATGGCTACACCTTC. This translates into CASSLELHYGYTF.

The sample holds many counts of this clonotype. The V gene is TRBV24-1, the J gene TRBJ2-1, with D perhaps assigned TRBD1 or TRBD2 (5 bases each). The CDR3 totals 15 residues. Germline assignment: CDR1 KGHDR and CDR2 SFDVKD. V lost 9 bases to trimming and J lost 7 bases, with 21 bases between them. CDR3 DNA: TGTGCCACCCGTAGGGACCTCACGTGTAGGAATGAGCAGTTCTTC. Its translation is CATRRDLTCRNEQFF.

This clonotype has a handful of counts. V and J are TRBV20-1 and TRBJ1-5, with 9 bases fitting TRBD1. The J segment lost 4 bases and the V segment lost 2 bases, leaving 6 bases of the junction unmatched. This CDR3 spans 15 amino acids. CDR1 is DFQATT and CDR2 is SNEGSKA in the germline V gene (reference sequence). In DNA form, the CDR3 reads TGCAGTGCTAGACCACAGGGGGCCCGGAATCAGCCCCAGCATTTT. Translation: CSARPQGARNQPQHF.

This chain's CDR3 is CASSLGSFGELFF. CDR3 bases: TGTGCCAGCAGTTTAGGGTCCTTCGGGGAGCTGTTTTTT. This chain links TRBV12-3 or TRBV12-4 with TRBJ2-2; D remains ambiguous. The CDR3 contains 13 residues. V shed 1 base and J shed 7 bases, with 7 bases lying between them.

A few counts support this clonotype. The genes are TRBV2 and TRBJ2-1; 9 bases agree with TRBD2. Unmatched junction bases numbered 1, after V lost 4 bases and J lost 0 bases. The CDR3 is 15 residues long. CDR1 and CDR2 from the germline V gene are SNHLY and FYNNEI. CDR3: CASSGLAASYNEQFF. The CDR3 coding sequence is TGTGCCAGCAGTGGACTAGCGGCCTCCTACAATGAGCAGTTCTTC.

CDR3 amino acids: CATSSVTSGRTETQYF. CDR3 coding DNA: TGTGCCACCAGTTCGGTGACTAGCGGGAGGACGGAAACCCAGTACTTC. This chain connects TRBV24-1 to TRBJ2-5; 13 nucleotides align to TRBD2. J lost 8 bases, V lost 6 bases, and 11 bases had no gene match. The CDR3 runs to 16 residues. Germline V gene data show CDR1 as KGHDR and CDR2 as SFDVKD.

The V gene is TRBV12-3 or TRBV12-4, the J gene TRBJ1-2; D is ambiguous. This CDR3 spans 11 amino acids. The V end was cut by 4 bases, the J end by 8 bases, with 8 bases between. CDR3 sequence (DNA): TGTGCCAGCAGTTCCCGGCGGGGCTACACCTTC. Its translation is CASSSRRGYTF.

This sequence joins TRBV10-3 and TRBJ2-3; the match to TRBD1 covers 7 bases. After removal of 10 bases from V and 4 bases from J, the junction contained 11 bases not matched to a gene. The germline V gene encodes CDR1 ENHRY and CDR2 SYGVKD. The CDR3 has 14 residues. CDR3 sequence (DNA): TGTGCCAGCGAGACAGGGCCCCCCCCAGATACGCAGTATTTT. Translation: CASETGPPPDTQYF.